This T cell receptor beta chain derives from a study of T cells in narcolepsy. Study context: Donors had narcolepsy type 1 or type 2, or were healthy controls.

With respect to this clone: The antigen is undetermined.

Per germline, CDR1 SGHRS and CDR2 YFSETQ. The length of the CDR3 is 13 residues. V shed 0 bases and J 8 bases; nucleotides not matched to a gene: 3. Generated by immunoSEQ multiplex PCR, the TCRdb table keeps only in-frame clones and is missing some. In the table there are over 40,000 clones, around 88% of which are singletons. Whole-study results and caveats: Autoreactive clonotypes reportedly recurred in blood of same and different patients, not controls. Comparing one patient's CSF and blood CD4+ clonotypes highlighted HCRT- and TRIB2-specific autoreactive clonotypes.

The sequenced material came from CD45RA- memory CD4+ T cells from PBMCs. The V call is TRBV5-1, the J call TRBJ2-7; 9 bases agree with TRBD1. The clonotype was recovered from a human donor with narcolepsy. This CDR3 is CASSLDGQGKQYF. CDR3 bases: TGCGCCAGCAGCTTGGATGGACAGGGGAAGCAGTACTTC.